Shown below are 27 T cell receptor beta chains from a single sample sequenced in a study of PD-1 blockade in classical Hodgkin lymphoma. Profiled with immunoSEQ multiplex PCR; TCRdb holds only in-frame clones, not every one. Altogether around 35,000 clones are present, about 70% being singletons, with the ten largest covering around 3.6%. The time point was: cycle 4 day 1 (C4D1), after less than seven weeks of nivolumab. Relapse was seen in all patients after autologous stem cell transplantation, and brentuximab vedotin exposure was variable. This specimen was peripheral blood mononuclear cells (PBMCs), taken before the fourth cycle of nivolumab. These receptors came from a human donor with classical Hodgkin lymphoma.

This clone was counted only a few times. V gene TRBV2 combines with J gene TRBJ2-7; D possibly corresponds to TRBD2 (6 bases). The CDR3 covers 16 residues. With 3 bases removed from V and 0 bases from J, the gap between germline ends came to 15 bases. The germline V gene encodes CDR1 SNHLY and CDR2 FYNNEI. The CDR3 sequence: CASSDVLAVSSYEQYF. The CDR3 region has the DNA TGTGCCAGCAGTGATGTATTAGCGGTGAGCTCCTACGAGCAGTACTTC.

This clone is a singleton in its sample. The chain has TRBV9 and TRBJ1-1; 8 positions agree with TRBD1. This CDR3 contains 15 residues. After removal of 4 bases from V and 3 bases from J, the junction contained 8 bases not matched to a gene. Germline lookup yields CDR1 SGDLS and CDR2 YYNGEE. In nucleotides, the CDR3 is TGTGCCAGCAGCCCCTGGGGGACAGGCGACACTGAAGCTTTCTTT. Its translation: CASSPWGTGDTEAFF.

V and J are TRBV28 and TRBJ2-4; D may be TRBD1 (5 bases). V lost 4 bases, J lost 16 bases, and 20 bases lay in between. Germline V gene lookup returns CDR1 MDHEN and CDR2 SYDVKM. The CDR3 contains 13 residues. In DNA, the CDR3 is TGTGCCAGCAGTTCCCCCGGTGGGGCGATCTTATACTTC. This gives the protein CASSSPGGAILYF.

The chain recombines TRBV27 with TRBJ2-7; TRBD1 matches 8 bases. CDR1 is MNHEY, CDR2 SMNVEV, per germline (reference sequence). Trimming took 5 bases from V and 6 from J; bases not matched to a gene: 9. The length of the CDR3 is 14 residues. CDR3 protein: CASSADRGLSEQYF. CDR3 sequence (DNA): TGTGCCAGCAGTGCCGACAGGGGACTCTCCGAGCAGTACTTC.

V and J are TRBV29-1 and TRBJ1-2, with a tentative D call TRBD1 (5 bases). Germline CDR1 SQVTM, CDR2 ANQGSEA. The CDR3 length is 14 residues. Deletions cut 0 bases from V and 5 bases from J, with 13 bases between. The CDR3 nucleotides read TGCAGCGTTGAAGACGATGAGGGGTTTTATGGCTACACCTTC. This sequence encodes CSVEDDEGFYGYTF.

The table lists this clone with a few counts. The gene calls are TRBV28 and TRBJ1-2, with 7 bases identical to TRBD1. Germline CDR1 reads MDHEN; CDR2 reads SYDVKM. The ends lost 4 bases at V and 10 bases at J; junction bases unmatched: 3. This CDR3 contains 11 residues. The CDR3 DNA is TGTGCCAGCAGTTGGGACAGTGACTACACCTTC. The encoded protein is CASSWDSDYTF.

This chain joins TRBV7-9 and TRBJ1-5; 8 bases fit TRBD1. J was trimmed by 7 bases and V by 2 bases; bases with no gene match: 16. The CDR3 sequence is 18 residues long. Germline loops: CDR1 SEHNR, CDR2 FQNEAQ (reference sequence). DNA of the CDR3: TGTGCCAGCAGCTTAATCCACCTCGCGACAGGGGAGGGACAGCCCCAGCATTTT. Translating it yields CASSLIHLATGEGQPQHF.

J is TRBJ2-7 and V is TRBV29-1, with a weak D call TRBD1 (6 bases). This CDR3 region has 15 residues. The V gene's germline CDR1 is SQVTM and CDR2 ANQGSEA. V was cut by 7 bases and J by 3 bases, with 22 bases left in between. The CDR3 spells CSAVPPTGNIYEQYF. DNA of the CDR3: TGCAGCGCCGTCCCCCCCACAGGGAACATCTACGAGCAGTACTTC.

The CDR3 DNA reads TGTGCCAGCAGTTTAGGGGTTTTAAAGCCAGTGGACAAAAACATTCAGTACTTC. Residues: CASSLGVLKPVDKNIQYF. V and J are TRBV27 and TRBJ2-4; D not resolved. The CDR3 is made up of 18 amino acids. Germline values: CDR1 MNHEY, CDR2 SMNVEV (reference sequence). The germline V and J ends were trimmed by 2 bases and 3 bases, with 20 bases remaining between them.

The chain is built from TRBV7-9 and TRBJ2-7; 9 bases agree with TRBD1. J lost 3 bases, V lost 1 base, and 4 bases had no gene match. The CDR3 runs to 15 residues. Looked up from germline, CDR1 is SEHNR and CDR2 is FQNEAQ (reference sequence). The CDR3 here is CASSLETGGVYEQYF. DNA for the CDR3: TGTGCCAGCAGCTTAGAGACAGGGGGGGTCTACGAGCAGTACTTC.

V and J are TRBV6-5 and TRBJ2-2; 8 bases line up with TRBD2. The ends lost 1 base at V and 4 bases at J; junction bases unmatched: 5. This CDR3 spans 16 amino acids. Germline-derived CDR1 and CDR2 are MNHEY and SVGAGI. The CDR3 is CASSYFGGVFTGELFF. The CDR3 DNA is TGTGCCAGCAGTTACTTCGGGGGGGTGTTCACCGGGGAGCTGTTTTTT.

In regard to this clone: At the DNA level, this CDR3 is encoded by other sequences in the same sample as well. The J gene is TRBJ2-7, the V gene TRBV27, with 9 bases matching TRBD2. CDR3 length: 14 amino acids. After removal of 2 bases from V and 1 base from J, the junction contained 0 bases not matched to a gene. The V gene's germline CDR1 is MNHEY and CDR2 SMNVEV (reference sequence). The CDR3 bases are TGTGCCAGCAGTTTACTAGCGGGATCCTACGAGCAGTACTTC. The encoded protein is CASSLLAGSYEQYF.

The rearrangement uses TRBV10-3 and TRBJ1-2; D remains unclear. Trimming cost V 2 bases and J 4 bases, with 11 bases left between them. Germline V lookup: CDR1 ENHRY, CDR2 SYGVKD. The CDR3 runs 14 residues. The DNA for the CDR3 is TGTGCCATCAGTGAGGACAAAGGGAGCTATGGCTACACCTTC. Its translation: CAISEDKGSYGYTF.

The chain is built from TRBV19 and TRBJ2-3, with TRBD2 identical over 7 bases. The germline V gene encodes CDR1 LNHDA and CDR2 SQIVND (reference sequence). The CDR3 is 14 amino acids. V lost 3 bases to trimming and J lost 4 bases; unmatched junction nucleotides: 4. The CDR3 sequence: CASSIRAGADTQYF. The CDR3 bases are TGTGCCAGTAGTATCAGGGCGGGAGCAGATACGCAGTATTTT.

The rearrangement joins TRBV19 to TRBJ2-1; 11 bases align to TRBD1. CDR1 LNHDA and CDR2 SQIVND come from the germline V gene (reference sequence). CDR3 length equals 15 residues. Unmatched junction bases numbered 8, after V lost 5 bases and J lost 8 bases. CDR3 sequence reads: CASSLGQGAVDEQFF. CDR3 nucleotides: TGTGCCAGTAGTCTCGGACAGGGGGCAGTCGATGAGCAGTTCTTC.

The chain recombines TRBV19 with TRBJ1-1; 7 bases map to TRBD1. Germline lookup yields CDR1 LNHDA and CDR2 SQIVND (reference sequence). The CDR3 has 17 residues. With V trimmed by 3 bases and J by 0 bases, 10 bases remained unmatched. This CDR3 reads CASSMSRRDRLNTEAFF. The CDR3 nucleotides are TGTGCCAGTAGTATGAGCAGGAGGGACAGATTGAACACTGAAGCTTTCTTT. Together with reference TRBV19 and TRBJ1-1, the CDR3 gives the full variable domain: DGGITQSPKYLFRKEGQNVTLSCEQNLNHDAMYWYRQDPGQGLRLIYYSQIVNDFQKGDIAEGYSVSREKKESFPLTVTSAQKNPTAFYLCASSMSRRDRLNTEAFFGQGTRLTVV.

CDR3 DNA: TGTGCCAGTAGATACCAGGGGATCGATGGCTACACCTTC. Its translation is CASRYQGIDGYTF. The V gene is TRBV19, the J gene TRBJ1-2; perhaps TRBD1 as D (6 bases). Germline V gene lookup returns CDR1 LNHDA and CDR2 SQIVND (reference sequence). Trimming removed 6 bases at V and 6 bases at J, with 14 bases between. The CDR3 covers 13 residues.

This clone was observed a handful of times. The chain recombines TRBV13 with TRBJ1-6, with 7 positions matching TRBD1. Looked up from germline, CDR1 is PRHDT and CDR2 is FYEKMQ (reference sequence). With V trimmed by 4 bases and J by 12 bases, 3 bases remained unmatched. The CDR3 loop spans 12 amino acids. CDR3 in DNA: TGTGCCAGCAGCTCAGGGGGGGAACCCCTCCACTTT. It translates to CASSSGGEPLHF.

The chain combines TRBV10-3 with TRBJ1-2; tentative D call: TRBD1 (6 bases). V was clipped by 4 bases and J by 8 bases, with 23 bases between them. Per the germline V gene, CDR1 is ENHRY and CDR2 is SYGVKD. The length of the CDR3 is 16 residues. The CDR3 DNA follows: TGTGCCATCAGTGGGGCACTGACAGGACCCAGAGGAGGCTACACCTTC. Translation gives CAISGALTGPRGGYTF.

The gene calls are TRBV2 and TRBJ1-2; unclear D gene. CDR1 SNHLY and CDR2 FYNNEI come from the germline V gene. Trimming stripped 3 bases from V and 0 bases from J, with 8 bases between. CDR3 length equals 14 residues. The CDR3 reads CASSETTANYGYTF. Written as DNA, the CDR3 is TGTGCCAGCAGTGAGACCACCGCTAACTATGGCTACACCTTC.

V and J are TRBV28 and TRBJ2-3; TRBD1 might be the D (7 bases). The ends were cut back, 5 bases at V and 10 bases at J, with 16 bases in the middle. This CDR3 is 13 amino acids long. The germline gives CDR1 MDHEN, CDR2 SYDVKM. CDR3 sequence: CASSPSDRRAQYF. The CDR3 coding sequence is TGTGCCAGCAGTCCCTCGGACAGGAGGGCGCAGTATTTT.

The chain uses TRBV19 and TRBJ2-1, with 11 nucleotides matching TRBD2. V lost 5 bases to trimming and J lost 0 bases; unmatched junction nucleotides: 0. This CDR3 comprises 15 residues. Germline V lookup: CDR1 LNHDA, CDR2 SQIVND (reference sequence). CDR3 sequence (DNA): TGTGCCAGTAGTCTAGCGGGAGGCTCCTACAATGAGCAGTTCTTC. It specifies CASSLAGGSYNEQFF.

The chain recombines TRBV10-3 with TRBJ2-5, with TRBD2 matching over 10 bases. The ends lost 10 bases at V and 0 bases at J; junction bases unmatched: 5. The CDR3 sequence is 14 residues long. From germline, CDR1 is ENHRY and CDR2 SYGVKD. In DNA, the CDR3 is TGTGCCACCAGAACTAGCGGGAACCAAGAGACCCAGTACTTC. Its translation is CATRTSGNQETQYF.

The rearrangement joins TRBV10-2 to TRBJ1-1; D uncertain. V lost 4 bases and J 8 bases, leaving 11 bases between the germline ends. Germline CDR1 reads WSHSY; CDR2 reads SAAADI. The CDR3 loop spans 12 amino acids. This CDR3 is CASSVGFTEAFF. The CDR3 DNA reads as TGCGCCAGCAGTGTTGGTTTTACCGAAGCTTTCTTT.

The CDR3 bases are TGTGCCAGCAGTTTATCTGGCTACGAGCAGTACTTC. Encoded protein: CASSLSGYEQYF. This chain uses TRBV27 with TRBJ2-7; D is unresolved. The germline V and J ends were trimmed by 0 bases and 3 bases, with 3 bases remaining between them. Looked up from germline, CDR1 is MNHEY and CDR2 is SMNVEV (reference sequence). The CDR3 consists of 12 residues.

The genes are TRBV30 and TRBJ2-3, with TRBD2 identical over 10 bases. V lost 3 bases, J lost 6 bases, and 12 bases stayed unmatched. Germline CDR1 and CDR2: GTSNPN and SVGIG (reference sequence). This CDR3 has 16 residues. The CDR3: CAWRAPSGRLVDTQYF. The CDR3 nucleotides are TGTGCCTGGAGAGCCCCTAGCGGGAGATTGGTGGATACGCAGTATTTT.

The chain carries TRBV18 and TRBJ2-1; possibly TRBD2 for D (5 bases). The CDR3 is 15 residues long. Germline V gene sequence: CDR1 KGHSH, CDR2 LQKENI. Deletions cut 4 bases from V and 4 bases from J, with 14 bases between. The CDR3 loop reads CASSLVEGWYNEQFF. The CDR3 region has the DNA TGTGCCAGCTCACTGGTAGAGGGCTGGTACAATGAGCAGTTCTTC.